This TCR beta chain appears in the sequencing data of a study of T cell responses to AZD1222 COVID-19 vaccine. The protocol was immunoSEQ multiplex PCR, while the TCRdb copy is restricted to in-frame clones and leaves out a portion. Seen here are roughly 130,000 clones, roughly 84% observed once, and the top ten hold 9% to 15%. Study-wide points: The study found Spike-specific TCR breadth and depth rose after two AZD1222 doses. Donors in the cohort were predominantly white British and more often female, and clonal diversity was possibly underestimated.

On this clone itself: What it recognizes is unknown.

This specimen was peripheral blood, taken on day 0 of AZD1222 vaccination. This receptor was taken from an adult in good health.

The CDR3 sequence is CASSIYGAGDINQPQHF. CDR3 sequence (DNA): TGTGCCAGTAGTATATATGGGGCCGGCGATATTAATCAGCCCCAGCATTTT. This sequence joins TRBV19 and TRBJ1-5; D may be TRBD1 (5 bases). The length of the CDR3 is 17 residues. Trimming stripped 2 bases from V and 4 bases from J, with 18 bases between. From germline, CDR1 is LNHDA and CDR2 SQIVND (reference sequence).